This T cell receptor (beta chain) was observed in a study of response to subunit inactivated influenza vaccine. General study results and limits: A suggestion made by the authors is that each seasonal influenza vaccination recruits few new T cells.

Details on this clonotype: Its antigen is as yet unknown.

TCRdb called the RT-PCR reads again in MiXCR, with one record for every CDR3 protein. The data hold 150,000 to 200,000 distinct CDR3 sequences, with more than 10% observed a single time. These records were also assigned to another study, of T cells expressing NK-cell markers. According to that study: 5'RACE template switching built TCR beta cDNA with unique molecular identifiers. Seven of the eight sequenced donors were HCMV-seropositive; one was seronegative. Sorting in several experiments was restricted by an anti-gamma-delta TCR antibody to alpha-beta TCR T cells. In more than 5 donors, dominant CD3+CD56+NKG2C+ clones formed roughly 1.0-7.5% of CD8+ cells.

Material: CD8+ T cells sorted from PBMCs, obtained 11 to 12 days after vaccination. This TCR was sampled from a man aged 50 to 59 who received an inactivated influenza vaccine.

This CDR3 is CASSLGLGDTEAFF. CDR3 sequence (DNA): TGTGCCAGCAGCTTAGGTTTAGGGGACACTGAAGCTTTCTTT. The chain links TRBV7-6 to TRBJ1-1; a possible D gene is TRBD1 (5 bases). Germline V gene data show CDR1 as SGHVS and CDR2 as FNYEAQ. The CDR3 extends over 14 amino acids. V lost 1 base and J lost 3, with 9 bases in between. Combining the CDR3 with reference TRBV7-6 and TRBJ1-1 gives the whole variable domain GAGVSQSPRYKVTKRGQDVALRCDPISGHVSLYWYRQALGQGPEFLTYFNYEAQQDKSGLPNDRFSAERPEGSISTLTIQRTEQRDSAMYRCASSLGLGDTEAFFGQGTRLTVV.